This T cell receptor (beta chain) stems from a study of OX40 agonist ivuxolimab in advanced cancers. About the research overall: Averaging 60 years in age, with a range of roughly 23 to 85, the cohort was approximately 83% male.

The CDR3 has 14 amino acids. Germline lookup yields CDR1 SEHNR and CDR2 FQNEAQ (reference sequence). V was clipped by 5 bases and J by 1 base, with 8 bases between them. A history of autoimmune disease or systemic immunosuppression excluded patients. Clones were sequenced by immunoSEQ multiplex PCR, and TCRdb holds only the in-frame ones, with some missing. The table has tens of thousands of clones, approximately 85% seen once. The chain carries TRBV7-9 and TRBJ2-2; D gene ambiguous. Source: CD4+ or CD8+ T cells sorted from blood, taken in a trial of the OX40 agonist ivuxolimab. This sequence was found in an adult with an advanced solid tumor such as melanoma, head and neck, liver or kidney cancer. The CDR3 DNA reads TGTGCCAGCAGCCCCGTGTGGAACACCGGGGAGCTGTTTTTT. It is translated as CASSPVWNTGELFF.